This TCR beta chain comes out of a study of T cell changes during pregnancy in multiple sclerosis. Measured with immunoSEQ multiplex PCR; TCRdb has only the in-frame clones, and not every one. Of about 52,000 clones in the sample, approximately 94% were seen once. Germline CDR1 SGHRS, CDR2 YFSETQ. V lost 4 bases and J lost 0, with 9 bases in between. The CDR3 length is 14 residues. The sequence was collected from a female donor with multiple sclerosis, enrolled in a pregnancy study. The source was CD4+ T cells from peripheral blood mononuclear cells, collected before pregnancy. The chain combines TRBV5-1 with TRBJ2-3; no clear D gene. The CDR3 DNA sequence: TGCGCCAGCAGCGCTGAGAAGAGCACAGATACGCAGTATTTT. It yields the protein CASSAEKSTDTQYF.